This T cell receptor beta chain was documented in a study of vaccination effects on CD4 cells after COVID-19. At the level of the study: It was a median of 72 days after the second dose that post-vaccine samples were obtained.

Culturing for 9 to 10 days preceded CD4+ T cell isolation. Participants got two doses of BNT162b2 or mRNA-1273 vaccine. Nucleocapsid antibodies stayed negative before and after vaccination, showing no earlier SARS-CoV-2 infection. Trimming took off 2 bases at V and 14 bases at J, with 19 bases between the two ends. CDR3 length equals 15 residues. CDR1 and CDR2 from the germline V gene are LNHDA and SQIVND (reference sequence). Clones were read by immunoSEQ multiplex PCR, and TCRdb kept only the in-frame ones, dropping some. The sample lists approximately 37,000 clones, approximately 70% occurring once. As concerns this clone: Its antigen is undetermined.

The starting material was CD4+ T cells from PBMCs cultured without peptide, obtained after COVID-19 vaccination. The rearrangement joins TRBV19 to TRBJ1-6; possible D gene TRBD1, 5 bases. This receptor was obtained from a human donor who received a COVID-19 vaccine. CDR3 region: CASSIKRARDSALHF. The DNA of the CDR3 is TGTGCCAGTAGTATAAAGCGGGCCAGGGACTCGGCCCTCCACTTT. Looking up the rest from reference TRBV19 and TRBJ1-6 gives the full variable domain: DGGITQSPKYLFRKEGQNVTLSCEQNLNHDAMYWYRQDPGQGLRLIYYSQIVNDFQKGDIAEGYSVSREKKESFPLTVTSAQKNPTAFYLCASSIKRARDSALHFGNGTRLTVT.